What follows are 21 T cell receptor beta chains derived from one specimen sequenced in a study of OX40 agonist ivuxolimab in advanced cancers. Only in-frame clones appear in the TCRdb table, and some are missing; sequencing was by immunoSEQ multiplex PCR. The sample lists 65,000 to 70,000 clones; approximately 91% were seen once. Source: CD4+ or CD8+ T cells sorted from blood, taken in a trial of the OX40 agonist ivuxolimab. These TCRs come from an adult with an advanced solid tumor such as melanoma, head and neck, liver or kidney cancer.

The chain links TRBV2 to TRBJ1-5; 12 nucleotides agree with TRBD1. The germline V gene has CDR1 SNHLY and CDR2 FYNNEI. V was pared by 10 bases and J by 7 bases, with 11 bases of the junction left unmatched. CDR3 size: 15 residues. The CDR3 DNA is TGTGCCACAGGCACGGGACAGGGGGCGGGACAGCCCCAGCATTTT. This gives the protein CATGTGQGAGQPQHF.

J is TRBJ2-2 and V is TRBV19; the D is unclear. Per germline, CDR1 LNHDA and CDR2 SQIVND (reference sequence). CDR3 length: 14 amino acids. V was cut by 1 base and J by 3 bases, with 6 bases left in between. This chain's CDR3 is CASSIGIYTGELFF. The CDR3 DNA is TGTGCCAGTAGTATAGGGATTTACACCGGGGAGCTGTTTTTT.

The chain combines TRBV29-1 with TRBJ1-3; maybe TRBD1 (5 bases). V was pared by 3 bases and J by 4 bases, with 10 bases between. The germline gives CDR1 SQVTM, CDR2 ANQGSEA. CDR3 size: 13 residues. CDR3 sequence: CSVEEGVGNTIYF. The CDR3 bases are TGCAGCGTTGAGGAAGGGGTGGGAAACACCATATATTTT.

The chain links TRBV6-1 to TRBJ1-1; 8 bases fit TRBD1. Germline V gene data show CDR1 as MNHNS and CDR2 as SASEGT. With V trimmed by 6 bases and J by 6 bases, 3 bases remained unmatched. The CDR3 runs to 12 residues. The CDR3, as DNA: TGTGCCAGCAGGTTACAGGGGGCTGAAGCTTTCTTT. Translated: CASRLQGAEAFF.

The CDR3 is CAWRDGQEKLFF. In DNA form, the CDR3 reads TGTGCCTGGAGGGACGGACAGGAAAAACTGTTTTTT. This rearrangement joins TRBV30 to TRBJ1-4; possibly TRBD1 for D (6 bases). There are 12 residues in the CDR3. Germline-derived CDR1 and CDR2 are GTSNPN and SVGIG (reference sequence). V was trimmed by 3 bases and J by 8 bases, leaving 10 bases between them.

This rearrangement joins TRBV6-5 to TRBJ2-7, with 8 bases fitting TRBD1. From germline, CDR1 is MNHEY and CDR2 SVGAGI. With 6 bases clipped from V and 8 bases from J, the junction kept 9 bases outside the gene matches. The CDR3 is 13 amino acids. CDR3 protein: CASSRFTGGKQYF. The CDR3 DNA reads TGTGCCAGCAGCCGATTCACAGGGGGGAAGCAGTACTTC.

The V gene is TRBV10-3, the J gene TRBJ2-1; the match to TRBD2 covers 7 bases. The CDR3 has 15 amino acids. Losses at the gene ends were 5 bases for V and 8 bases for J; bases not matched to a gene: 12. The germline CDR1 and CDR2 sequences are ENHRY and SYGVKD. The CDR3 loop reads CAISKPGLPGDEQFF. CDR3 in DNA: TGTGCCATCAGTAAACCGGGACTACCCGGCGATGAGCAGTTCTTC.

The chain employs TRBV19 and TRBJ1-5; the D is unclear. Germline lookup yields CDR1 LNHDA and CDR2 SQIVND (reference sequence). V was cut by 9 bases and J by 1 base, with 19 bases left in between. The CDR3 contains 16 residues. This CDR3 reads CASAQTGGISNQPQHF. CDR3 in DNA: TGTGCCAGCGCCCAAACGGGAGGAATAAGCAATCAGCCCCAGCATTTT.

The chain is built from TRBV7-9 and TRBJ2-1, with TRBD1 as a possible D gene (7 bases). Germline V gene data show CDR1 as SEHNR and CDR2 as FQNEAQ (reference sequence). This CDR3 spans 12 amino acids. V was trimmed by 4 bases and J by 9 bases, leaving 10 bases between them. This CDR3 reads CASSSQGGEQFF. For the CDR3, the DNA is TGTGCCAGCAGCTCCCAGGGGGGTGAGCAGTTCTTC.

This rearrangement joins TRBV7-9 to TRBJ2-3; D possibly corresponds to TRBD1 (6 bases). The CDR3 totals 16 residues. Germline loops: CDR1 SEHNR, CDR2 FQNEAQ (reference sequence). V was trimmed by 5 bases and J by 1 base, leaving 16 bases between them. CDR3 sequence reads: CASSRFGGGRTDTQYF. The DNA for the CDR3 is TGTGCCAGCAGCCGTTTTGGGGGCGGACGCACAGATACGCAGTATTTT.

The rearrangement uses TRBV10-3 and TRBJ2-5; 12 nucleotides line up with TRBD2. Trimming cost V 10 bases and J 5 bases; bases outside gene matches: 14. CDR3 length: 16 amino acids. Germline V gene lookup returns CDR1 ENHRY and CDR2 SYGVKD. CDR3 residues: CASSSRLAGAEETQYF. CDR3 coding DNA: TGTGCCAGCTCCAGTAGACTAGCGGGAGCGGAGGAGACCCAGTACTTC.

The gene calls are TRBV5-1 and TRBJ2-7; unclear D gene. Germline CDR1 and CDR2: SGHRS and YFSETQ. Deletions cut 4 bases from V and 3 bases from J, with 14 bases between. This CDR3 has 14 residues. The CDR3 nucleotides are TGCGCCAGCAGCCCATCGACGGACCACTACGAGCAGTACTTC. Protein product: CASSPSTDHYEQYF. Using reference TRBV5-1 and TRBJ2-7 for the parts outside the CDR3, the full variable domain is KAGVTQTPRYLIKTRGQQVTLSCSPISGHRSVSWYQQTPGQGLQFLFEYFSETQRNKGNFPGRFSGRQFSNSRSEMNVSTLELGDSALYLCASSPSTDHYEQYFGPGTRLTVT.

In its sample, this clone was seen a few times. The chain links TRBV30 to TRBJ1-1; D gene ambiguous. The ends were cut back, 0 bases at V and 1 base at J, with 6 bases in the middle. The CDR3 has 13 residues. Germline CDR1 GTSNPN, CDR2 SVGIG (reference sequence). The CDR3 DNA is TGTGCCTGGAGTGTACAGCCGAACACTGAAGCTTTCTTT. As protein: CAWSVQPNTEAFF.

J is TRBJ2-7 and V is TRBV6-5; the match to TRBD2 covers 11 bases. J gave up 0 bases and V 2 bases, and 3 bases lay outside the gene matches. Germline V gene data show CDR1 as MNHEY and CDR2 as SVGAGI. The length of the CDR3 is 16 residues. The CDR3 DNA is TGTGCCAGCAGTTACGGGACTAGCGGTTACTCCTACGAGCAGTACTTC. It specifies CASSYGTSGYSYEQYF.

In DNA, the CDR3 is TGTGCCAGCAGAACCACCACAGGGGTGAACACTGAAGCTTTCTTT. As protein: CASRTTTGVNTEAFF. J is TRBJ1-1 and V is TRBV7-8; 7 bases are a match to TRBD1. Losses at the gene ends were 6 bases for V and 0 bases for J; bases not matched to a gene: 7. This CDR3 contains 15 residues. The germline CDR1 and CDR2 sequences are SGHVS and FQNEAQ.

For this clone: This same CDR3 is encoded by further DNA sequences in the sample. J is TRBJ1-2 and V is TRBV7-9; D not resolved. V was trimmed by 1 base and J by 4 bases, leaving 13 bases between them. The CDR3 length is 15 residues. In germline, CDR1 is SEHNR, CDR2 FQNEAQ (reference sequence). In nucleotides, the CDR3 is TGTGCCAGCAGCTTAGGGCAGGCAAGTAGCTATGGCTACACCTTC. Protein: CASSLGQASSYGYTF.

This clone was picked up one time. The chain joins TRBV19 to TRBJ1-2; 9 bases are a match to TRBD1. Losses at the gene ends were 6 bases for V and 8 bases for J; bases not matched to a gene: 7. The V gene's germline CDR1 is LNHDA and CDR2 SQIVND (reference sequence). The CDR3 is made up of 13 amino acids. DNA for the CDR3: TGTGCCAGTAGCCTCGGGACAGGGCTCGGCTACACCTTC. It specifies CASSLGTGLGYTF.

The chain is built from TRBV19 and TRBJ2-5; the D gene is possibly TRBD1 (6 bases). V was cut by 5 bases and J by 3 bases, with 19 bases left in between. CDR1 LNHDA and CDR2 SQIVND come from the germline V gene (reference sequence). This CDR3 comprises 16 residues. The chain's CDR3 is CASSSPLTDRKETQYF. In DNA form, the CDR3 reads TGTGCCAGTAGTTCTCCGCTAACGGACAGAAAAGAGACCCAGTACTTC. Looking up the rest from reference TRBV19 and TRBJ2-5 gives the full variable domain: DGGITQSPKYLFRKEGQNVTLSCEQNLNHDAMYWYRQDPGQGLRLIYYSQIVNDFQKGDIAEGYSVSREKKESFPLTVTSAQKNPTAFYLCASSSPLTDRKETQYFGPGTRLLVL.

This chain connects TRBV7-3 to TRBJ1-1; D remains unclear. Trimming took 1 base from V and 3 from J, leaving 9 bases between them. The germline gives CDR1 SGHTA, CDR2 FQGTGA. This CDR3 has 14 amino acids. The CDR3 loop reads CASSLSLVDTEAFF. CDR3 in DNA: TGTGCCAGCAGCTTAAGTTTGGTAGACACTGAAGCTTTCTTT.

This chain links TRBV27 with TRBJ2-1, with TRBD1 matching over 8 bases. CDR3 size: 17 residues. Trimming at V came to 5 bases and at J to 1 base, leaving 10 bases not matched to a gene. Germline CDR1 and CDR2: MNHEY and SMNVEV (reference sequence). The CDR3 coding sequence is TGTGCCAGCAGTAGGGGAAGGACAGGGACGTCCTACAATGAGCAGTTCTTC. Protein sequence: CASSRGRTGTSYNEQFF.

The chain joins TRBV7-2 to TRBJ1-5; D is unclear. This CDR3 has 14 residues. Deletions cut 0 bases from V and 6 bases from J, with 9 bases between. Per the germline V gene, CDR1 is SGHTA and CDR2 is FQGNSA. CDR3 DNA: TGTGCCAGCAGCTTAGCTATCGGTGTTCAGCCCCAGCATTTT. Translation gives CASSLAIGVQPQHF. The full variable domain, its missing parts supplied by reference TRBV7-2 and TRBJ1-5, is GAGVSQSPSNKVTEKGKDVELRCDPISGHTALYWYRQSLGQGLEFLIYFQGNSAPDKSGLPSDRFSAERTGGSVSTLTIQRTQQEDSAVYLCASSLAIGVQPQHFGDGTRLSIL.